The 2 T cell receptor beta chains given below trace back to one sample, sequenced in a study of patients and donors after allogeneic stem cell transplantation. TCRdb recomputed calls from the RT-PCR reads with MiXCR, one row per CDR3 protein. The sample lists approximately 170,000 distinct CDR3 sequences, approximately 30% occurring once. Sequencing was done on a sample of blood, either unsorted or a sorted T cell fraction (not recorded which). The receptors were gathered from a human donor who was either an allogeneic HSCT recipient or a stem cell or donor lymphocyte infusion donor (not recorded which). It is not recorded whose cells these are; they may come from a transplant donor.

This clonotype appeared a few times. This chain connects TRBV5-1 to TRBJ1-5; D remains ambiguous. This CDR3 region has 11 residues. V gave up 2 bases and J gave up 6 bases, with 3 bases separating them. Germline V gene sequence: CDR1 SGHRS, CDR2 YFSETQ. The CDR3 loop is CASSFIQPQHF. As DNA, the CDR3 is TGCGCCAGCAGCTTTATTCAGCCCCAGCATTTT.

The chain couples TRBV18 to TRBJ2-7, with TRBD2 as a possible D gene (6 bases). V was pared by 2 bases and J by 5 bases, with 10 bases between. The CDR3 is made up of 13 amino acids. Looked up from germline, CDR1 is KGHSH and CDR2 is LQKENI. CDR3 region: CASSPNGGNEQYF. The DNA for the CDR3 is TGTGCCAGCTCACCAAACGGAGGGAACGAGCAGTACTTC.